One sample yielded the 17 T cell receptor beta chains listed below, sequenced in a study of cytomegalovirus exposure and HLA in healthy donors. The PCR used 60 Vbeta and 13 Jbeta primers. Libraries were prepared by immunoSEQ multiplex PCR; TCRdb keeps only in-frame clonotypes and omits some of them. The sample gives more than 110,000 clones, 73% of which show up once; 13% to 15% is in the top ten. The sequencing input was PBMCs. The receptors come from a human donor in good health.

The chain uses TRBV5-1 and TRBJ2-5, with TRBD1 matching over 9 bases. The length of the CDR3 is 19 residues. J gave up 5 bases and V 0 bases, and 17 bases lay outside the gene matches. CDR1 SGHRS and CDR2 YFSETQ come from the germline V gene. Here the CDR3 DNA reads TGCGCCAGCAGCTTGGCCCGGACAGGGGACCTCCTGGGTTTTGAGACCCAGTACTTC. Encoded protein: CASSLARTGDLLGFETQYF.

This chain joins TRBV19 and TRBJ1-3; tentatively, D is TRBD1 (6 bases). Germline CDR1 reads LNHDA; CDR2 reads SQIVND (reference sequence). V lost 6 bases to trimming and J lost 0 bases, with 15 bases between them. This CDR3 has 16 residues. The CDR3: CASSGGQILSGNTIYF. Written as DNA, the CDR3 is TGTGCCAGTAGCGGGGGGCAGATCCTCTCTGGAAACACCATATATTTT.

The chain has TRBV5-1 and TRBJ2-2, with D possibly TRBD1 on 5 matching bases. The V end was cut by 4 bases, the J end by 8 bases, with 24 bases between. Looked up from germline, CDR1 is SGHRS and CDR2 is YFSETQ. The CDR3 loop spans 17 amino acids. The CDR3 reads CASSPRPETAPTGELFF. The CDR3 DNA reads as TGCGCCAGCAGCCCCCGACCCGAGACAGCCCCCACGGGGGAGCTGTTTTTT.

The CDR3 loop is CASSFSSGGGSSYNEQFF. CDR3 DNA: TGTGCCAGCAGCTTCTCTAGCGGGGGGGGAAGCTCCTACAATGAGCAGTTCTTC. The chain carries TRBV7-9 and TRBJ2-1, with 12 bases fitting TRBD2. The V gene end was trimmed by 3 bases and the J gene end by 0 bases; junction bases not matched to a gene: 6. The CDR3 is made up of 18 amino acids. Germline CDR1 reads SEHNR; CDR2 reads FQNEAQ (reference sequence).

The genes are TRBV5-1 and TRBJ2-3; D gene uncertain. The V end lost 0 bases, the J end lost 7 bases, and 12 bases lay between the germline ends. The germline V gene encodes CDR1 SGHRS and CDR2 YFSETQ. The length of the CDR3 is 14 residues. CDR3 residues: CASSLAGLLNTQYF. CDR3 nucleotide sequence: TGCGCCAGCAGCTTGGCTGGGCTTTTAAATACGCAGTATTTT.

V usage is TRBV28 and J usage is TRBJ1-1; TRBD1 aligns across 7 bases. Germline lookup yields CDR1 MDHEN and CDR2 SYDVKM. The CDR3 loop spans 13 amino acids. J was trimmed by 2 bases and V by 7 bases; bases with no gene match: 4. The CDR3 loop reads CASTTGVNTEAFF. The CDR3 DNA is TGTGCCAGCACCACAGGGGTCAACACTGAAGCTTTCTTT.

This rearrangement joins TRBV11-3 to TRBJ2-7; D not certain. V was cut by 1 base and J by 5 bases, with 12 bases left in between. Germline CDR1 and CDR2: SGHNT and YENEEA. The CDR3 totals 14 residues. The CDR3 coding sequence is TGTGCCAGCAGCTTAGGTGGTAACTTTGACGAGCAGTACTTC. This gives the protein CASSLGGNFDEQYF. Supplemented by reference TRBV11-3 and TRBJ2-7, the full variable domain reads EAGVVQSPRYKIIEKKQPVAFWCNPISGHNTLYWYLQNLGQGPELLIRYENEEAVDDSQLPKDRFSAERLKGVDSTLKIQPAELGDSAVYLCASSLGGNFDEQYFGPGTRLTVT.

Points on this clone: One end of the junction fails to match germline, which may point to a read error. The genes are TRBV7-3 and TRBJ2-1; TRBD2 matches 11 bases. CDR3 length: 15 amino acids. CDR1 is SGHTA, CDR2 FQGTGA, per germline. The CDR3 sequence is CSSSFAVAGGGEQFF. In DNA form, the CDR3 reads TGTTCCAGCAGCTTCGCCGTAGCGGGAGGGGGCGAGCAGTTCTTC.

This chain links TRBV15 with TRBJ1-2; 9 nucleotides match TRBD1. Germline CDR1 is LNHNV and CDR2 is YYDKDF (reference sequence). The length of the CDR3 is 15 residues. V lost 5 bases to trimming and J lost 4 bases; unmatched junction nucleotides: 8. The CDR3 nucleotides read TGTGCCACCAGCGGACCATTGACAGGGGGCTATGGCTACACCTTC. It is translated as CATSGPLTGGYGYTF.

In this sample, this clone turned up a few times. The identical CDR3 is also encoded by other nucleotide sequences in the sample. This chain connects TRBV25-1 to TRBJ1-2, with D possibly matching TRBD1 (6 bases). This CDR3 has 16 residues. Germline values: CDR1 MGHDK, CDR2 SYGVNS. Deletions cut 0 bases from V and 4 bases from J, with 15 bases between. The CDR3 region has the DNA TGTGCCAGCAGTGAATATGGAGGGGGGGTCGGCTATGGCTACACCTTC. As protein: CASSEYGGGVGYGYTF.

The V call is TRBV2, the J call TRBJ1-5, with a possible D match to TRBD1 (6 bases). The CDR3 totals 13 residues. Trimming took 6 bases from V and 9 from J, leaving 15 bases between them. The V gene's germline CDR1 is SNHLY and CDR2 FYNNEI. The CDR3 spells CASRGGGGSPQHF. The CDR3 nucleotides are TGTGCCAGCAGAGGGGGTGGAGGATCGCCCCAGCATTTT.

CDR3: CASSLGGLPYEQYF. DNA of the CDR3: TGTGCCAGCAGCTTGGGCGGGTTACCCTACGAGCAGTACTTC. V and J are TRBV7-6 and TRBJ2-7; a possible D gene is TRBD2 (5 bases). Germline CDR1 is SGHVS and CDR2 is FNYEAQ. The ends were cut back, 3 bases at V and 2 bases at J, with 11 bases in the middle. CDR3 size: 14 residues.

This clone turned up a few times. This sequence joins TRBV6-5 and TRBJ2-1, with D perhaps TRBD1 (6 bases). CDR3 size: 16 residues. V was cut by 2 bases and J by 6 bases, with 17 bases left in between. Germline V gene lookup returns CDR1 MNHEY and CDR2 SVGAGI. CDR3 sequence (DNA): TGTGCCAGCAGTTACGGTTGGGGGCCCCCCGGCAATGAGCAGTTCTTC. Translating it yields CASSYGWGPPGNEQFF.

In the case of this clone: The sample holds other DNA sequences that translate to the same CDR3. The rearrangement joins TRBV6-5 to TRBJ1-5; D unresolved. Trimming left V 2 bases short and J 1 base short, with 3 bases between. The CDR3 consists of 13 residues. Germline CDR1 is MNHEY and CDR2 is SVGAGI. The CDR3 loop reads CASSYGSNQPQHF. In DNA, the CDR3 is TGTGCCAGCAGTTACGGCAGCAATCAGCCCCAGCATTTT.

The V gene is TRBV5-1, the J gene TRBJ1-3; no clear D gene. From germline, CDR1 is SGHRS and CDR2 YFSETQ. The CDR3 extends over 14 amino acids. The ends were cut back, 4 bases at V and 0 bases at J, with 8 bases in the middle. The chain's CDR3 is CASSPGLSGNTIYF. DNA of the CDR3: TGCGCCAGCAGCCCTGGACTCTCTGGAAACACCATATATTTT.

The rearrangement uses TRBV6-1 and TRBJ2-7; no clear D. The CDR3 has 11 residues. Germline V gene lookup returns CDR1 MNHNS and CDR2 SASEGT. Deletions cut 2 bases from V and 4 bases from J, with 3 bases between. CDR3 coding DNA: TGTGCCAGCAGTGAATCATACGAGCAGTACTTC. The encoded protein is CASSESYEQYF.

V gene TRBV2 combines with J gene TRBJ2-5, with 8 bases identical to TRBD1. The CDR3 sequence is 15 residues long. CDR1 SNHLY and CDR2 FYNNEI come from the germline V gene. The V gene end was trimmed by 6 bases and the J gene end by 2 bases; junction bases not matched to a gene: 8. In DNA form, the CDR3 reads TGTGCCAGCAGGTCCCGGGACAGGATACAAGAGACCCAGTACTTC. Protein product: CASRSRDRIQETQYF.